The text below deals with one TCR beta chain. This record comes from a study of OX40 agonist ivuxolimab in advanced cancers. Clones were read by immunoSEQ multiplex PCR, and TCRdb kept only the in-frame ones, dropping some. The data contain 7,500 to 8,500 clones, roughly 87% of them singletons. Sample: CD4+ or CD8+ T cells sorted from blood, taken in a trial of the OX40 agonist ivuxolimab. The source is an adult with an advanced solid tumor such as melanoma, head and neck, liver or kidney cancer.

The CDR3 is CASGPGQGSYEQYF. CDR3 in DNA: TGCGCCAGCGGACCGGGACAGGGATCCTACGAGCAGTACTTC. V and J are TRBV5-1 and TRBJ2-7; 9 bases line up with TRBD1. Trimming cost V 7 bases and J 1 base; bases outside gene matches: 6. Germline V lookup: CDR1 SGHRS, CDR2 YFSETQ. CDR3 length: 14 residues.